The 5 T cell receptor beta chains below were found in one sample sequenced in a study of OX40 agonist ivuxolimab in advanced cancers. Sequencing used immunoSEQ multiplex PCR; TCRdb keeps in-frame clones, though not all of them. The table lists almost 80,000 clones, around 90% of them singletons. The sample was CD4+ or CD8+ T cells sorted from blood, taken in a trial of the OX40 agonist ivuxolimab. The receptor source for this set is an adult with an advanced solid tumor such as melanoma, head and neck, liver or kidney cancer.

The chain combines TRBV11-2 with TRBJ2-5; 8 nucleotides align to TRBD2. Unmatched junction bases numbered 6, after V lost 5 bases and J lost 7 bases. CDR1 SGHAT and CDR2 FQNNGV come from the germline V gene. The CDR3 is 13 amino acids. The CDR3 DNA sequence: TGTGCCAGCAGCCCGGGACTAGTTGGGACCCAGTACTTC. Translated: CASSPGLVGTQYF.

The rearrangement uses TRBV6-6 and TRBJ2-7; TRBD2 aligns across 10 bases. The CDR3 length is 16 residues. V shed 2 bases and J 5 bases; nucleotides not matched to a gene: 9. Germline CDR1 and CDR2: MNHNY and SVGAGI (reference sequence). The CDR3: CASSYGGLAGVDEQYF. CDR3 nucleotide sequence: TGTGCCAGCAGTTACGGGGGCCTAGCGGGAGTAGACGAGCAGTACTTC.

The DNA of the CDR3 is TGTGCCAGCAGCTGGGAGGGGGGCTACGAGCAGTACTTC. Amino acid sequence: CASSWEGGYEQYF. J is TRBJ2-7 and V is TRBV27; D possibly corresponds to TRBD2 (7 bases). Trimming removed 6 bases from V and 3 bases from J, with 12 bases in between. Germline V lookup: CDR1 MNHEY, CDR2 SMNVEV (reference sequence). This CDR3 has 13 residues.

In its sample, this clone was seen a few times. This chain links TRBV10-1 with TRBJ2-3, with 13 bases fitting TRBD2. The CDR3 runs to 15 residues. V lost 3 bases and J lost 6; bases outside the gene matches: 3. CDR1 and CDR2 (germline): WNHNN, SYGVQD (reference sequence). The CDR3 here is CASSELAGGVDTQYF. CDR3 in DNA: TGCGCCAGCAGTGAACTAGCGGGAGGGGTGGATACGCAGTATTTT.

The V call is TRBV4-3, the J call TRBJ2-3; 10 positions agree with TRBD2. V shed 0 bases and J 0 bases; nucleotides not matched to a gene: 6. CDR1 LGHNA and CDR2 YSLEER come from the germline V gene. The length of the CDR3 is 18 residues. CDR3: CASSQDGPSGGSTDTQYF. CDR3 in DNA: TGCGCCAGCAGCCAAGATGGGCCTAGCGGGGGAAGCACAGATACGCAGTATTTT.